This TCR beta chain was sequenced during a study of cytomegalovirus exposure and HLA in healthy donors. V was clipped by 5 bases and J by 6 bases; unmatched bases: 10. Germline assignment: CDR1 SGHVS and CDR2 FQNEAQ. This CDR3 contains 14 residues. Primers included in the PCR were 60 Vbeta and 13 Jbeta primers. Generated by immunoSEQ multiplex PCR, the TCRdb table keeps only in-frame clones and is missing some. Among about 120,000 clones listed, roughly 70% were seen once. Sequenced: PBMCs. The chain has TRBV7-8 and TRBJ2-7; 7 bases align to TRBD2. This clonotype originated in a man aged 30-40 years in good health and CMV-seronegative. The DNA of the CDR3 is TGTGCCAGCAGCCCGCGGGGGACGACTCCCGAGCAGTACTTC. Translation gives CASSPRGTTPEQYF.